This TCR beta chain was sequenced in a study of CD8 T cells in ankylosing spondylitis. Looked up from germline, CDR1 is SGHDT and CDR2 is YYEEEE. V lost 4 bases and J lost 4, with 9 bases in between. There are 13 residues in the CDR3. There are a few counts of this clonotype. Library preparation for TCR beta used quantitative 5'-RACE with molecular barcodes. In TCRdb, the 5' RACE reads were re-called with MiXCR into one record per CDR3 protein. The profile shows about 240,000 distinct CDR3 sequences, over 8.5% of them singletons. The receptor was derived from a male donor with ankylosing spondylitis or in good health (not recorded which). Material: blood, either unsorted or a sorted T cell fraction (not recorded which). V gene TRBV5-6 combines with J gene TRBJ2-1; D unclear. This CDR3 is CASSIDNYNEQFF. CDR3 sequence (DNA): TGTGCCAGCAGCATCGACAATTACAATGAGCAGTTCTTC.